This T cell receptor (beta chain) was retrieved from a study of cytomegalovirus exposure and HLA in healthy donors. Whole-study context: Around 85 million unique TCRs from HLA-typed donors were held in an early data release.

Amplification used 60 Vbeta primers and 13 Jbeta primers. The protocol was immunoSEQ multiplex PCR, while the TCRdb copy is restricted to in-frame clones and leaves out a portion. In the table there are 180,000 or so clones, over 75% of which are singletons. With 6 bases removed from V and 0 bases from J, the gap between germline ends came to 16 bases. Germline V lookup: CDR1 LNHDA, CDR2 SQIVND (reference sequence). CDR3 size: 16 residues. Study results and limitations: Highly shared variants forming one cluster were likely a sequencing artifact. When presence/absence was analysed, sequencing depth was taken to be roughly uniform across donors.

This clone was detected a few times. Its antigen is as yet unknown. Healthy donors of bone marrow made up the group. This clonotype was sampled from a female donor in good health and CMV-seronegative. J is TRBJ2-3 and V is TRBV19, with D perhaps TRBD2 (6 bases). Sample: PBMCs. The CDR3 coding sequence is TGTGCCAGTAGCGTACTAGCAGCCACTAGCACAGATACGCAGTATTTT. Translating gives CASSVLAATSTDTQYF.